This record concerns one T cell receptor beta chain sequence. This sample was included in a study of blood T cell repertoires in COVID-19. Trimming cost V 1 base and J 1 base, with 11 bases left between them. This CDR3 is 17 amino acids long. Germline CDR1 is LGHNA and CDR2 is YNFKEQ. In the study's own analysis: From reference gene primer amplification, estimates of nucleated cell counts were derived. Sequencing was performed with immunoSEQ multiplex PCR; in TCRdb, only in-frame clones are kept and a portion is missing. V, J and clone size derive from that table, while D and trimming were established from the DNA sequence. Of about 370,000 clones in the sample, nearly 90% were seen once.

The chain joins TRBV4-2 to TRBJ1-6; TRBD1 might be the D (5 bases). The material sequenced was PBMCs or T cells enriched from blood (not recorded which). This clonotype was obtained from a young woman who had recovered from COVID-19. For the CDR3, the DNA is TGTGCCAGCAGCCAAGGCGTCAGGGAATCCTATAATTCACCCCTCCACTTT. This gives the protein CASSQGVRESYNSPLHF.